The 2 T cell receptor beta chains presented below share a single source sample, sequenced in a study of T cell repertoires in cytomegalovirus infection. TCRdb itself ran the reads through MiXCR, one entry per CDR3 protein. The sample consists of around 430,000 distinct CDR3 sequences, approximately 42% of them appearing once. No cognate antigen is known for these TCRs. The material sequenced was cultured PBMCs, taken from culture after CMV antigen stimulation. The receptors originated from a human donor in good health (CMV status not recorded). Some clones in this sample may be carry-over from other donors' samples.

V usage is TRBV6-2 or TRBV6-3 and J usage is TRBJ2-5; D ambiguous. Germline lookup yields CDR1 MNHEY and CDR2 SVGEGT. V gave up 6 bases and J gave up 5 bases, with 7 bases separating them. The CDR3 has 11 residues. CDR3 sequence (DNA): TGTGCCAGCAGCCGAAGTGAGACCCAGTACTTC. Translating it yields CASSRSETQYF.

V is TRBV6-8 and J is TRBJ1-1; tentative D call: TRBD1 (5 bases). Germline CDR1 MNHGY, CDR2 SAAAGT. Trimming took off 10 bases at V and 1 base at J, with 10 bases between the two ends. The CDR3 runs to 12 residues. The CDR3 nucleotides are TGTGCCACGGGGCAGGCGAACACTGAAGCTTTCTTT. Amino acid sequence: CATGQANTEAFF.